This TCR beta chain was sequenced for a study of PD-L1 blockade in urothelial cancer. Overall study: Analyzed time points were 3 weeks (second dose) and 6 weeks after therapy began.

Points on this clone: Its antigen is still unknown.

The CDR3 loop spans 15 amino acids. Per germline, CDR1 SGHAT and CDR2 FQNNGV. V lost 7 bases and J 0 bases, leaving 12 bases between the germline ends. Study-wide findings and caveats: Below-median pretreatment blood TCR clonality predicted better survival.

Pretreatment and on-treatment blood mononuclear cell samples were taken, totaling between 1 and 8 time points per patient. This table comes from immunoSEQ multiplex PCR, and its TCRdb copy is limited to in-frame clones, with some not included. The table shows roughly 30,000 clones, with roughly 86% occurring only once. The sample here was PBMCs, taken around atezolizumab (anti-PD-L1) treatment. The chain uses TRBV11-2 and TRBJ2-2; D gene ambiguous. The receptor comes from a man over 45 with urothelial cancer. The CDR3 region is CASTPWRTNTGELFF. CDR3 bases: TGTGCCAGCACCCCCTGGCGGACGAACACCGGGGAGCTGTTTTTT.